This T cell receptor beta chain came from a study of cytomegalovirus exposure and HLA in healthy donors. Study details: From donors who were HLA-typed, an early data release held about 85 million unique TCRs.

Findings of the study overall: The authors judged a highly shared variant cluster likely a sequencing artifact. Whilst most TCR sequences proved rare, a subset of public TCRs occurred across many donors. Three CMV-associated chains were confirmed in vitro to be specific for CMV antigens.

Researchers ran the PCR with 60 Vbeta and 13 Jbeta primers. Assay: immunoSEQ multiplex PCR; the TCRdb copy retains only in-frame clones and omits some. This sample yields about 100,000 clones, of which 81% are seen a single time; less than 4.5% belongs to the top ten. Points on this clone: The antigen is undetermined.

This TCR was recovered from a woman in her 70s in good health and CMV-seropositive. Sequencing input: PBMCs.

CDR3 DNA sequence: TGTGCCAGCAGCCCCGGACTAGCGGCAGATACGCAGTATTTT. Translation gives CASSPGLAADTQYF. V usage is TRBV7-3 and J usage is TRBJ2-3; TRBD2 aligns across 10 bases. The V and J ends lost 5 bases and 4 bases, in that order; junction bases with no gene match: 3. CDR3 length: 14 amino acids. Germline CDR1 SGHTA, CDR2 FQGTGA.